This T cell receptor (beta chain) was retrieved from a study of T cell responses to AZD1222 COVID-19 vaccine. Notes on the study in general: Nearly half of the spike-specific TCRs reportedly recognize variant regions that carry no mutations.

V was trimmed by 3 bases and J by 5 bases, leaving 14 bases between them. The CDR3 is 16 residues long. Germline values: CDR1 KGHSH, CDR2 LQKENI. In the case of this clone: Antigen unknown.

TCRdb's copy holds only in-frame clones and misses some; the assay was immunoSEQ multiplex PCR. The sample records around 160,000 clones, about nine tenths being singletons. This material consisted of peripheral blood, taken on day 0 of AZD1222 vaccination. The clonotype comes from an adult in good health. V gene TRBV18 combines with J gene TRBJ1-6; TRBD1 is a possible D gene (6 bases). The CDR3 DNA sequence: TGTGCCAGCTCACCCCGGGGGGGGCGGCATAATTCACCCCTCCACTTT. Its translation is CASSPRGGRHNSPLHF.